The present T cell receptor beta chain was sequenced within a study of T cell responses to AZD1222 COVID-19 vaccine. Whole-study results and caveats: Clonal diversity may have been underestimated in mostly white British donors.

Repertoires were generated with immunoSEQ multiplex PCR, while TCRdb's copy carries only in-frame clones and drops some. Among tens of thousands of clones listed, about 86% were seen once. Deletions cut 6 bases from V and 4 bases from J, with 7 bases between. The CDR3 has 12 amino acids. Germline lookup yields CDR1 MDHEN and CDR2 SYDVKM. This clone was observed once. The antigen is not known. This TCR was sampled from an adult in good health. This sequence joins TRBV28 and TRBJ1-5; D is ambiguous. The input for sequencing was peripheral blood, taken on day 0 of MenACWY control vaccination. The CDR3 region has the DNA TGTGCCAGCAGGGTTCCTAATCAGCCCCAGCATTTT. This encodes CASRVPNQPQHF.